The source of this TCR beta chain is a study of lymphopenia after photon versus proton radiotherapy. Only in-frame clones appear in the TCRdb table, and some are missing; sequencing was by immunoSEQ multiplex PCR. The sample has roughly 76,000 clones; around 92% are singletons. The starting material was peripheral blood, obtained from a patient treated with photon-based radiotherapy. The clonotype was recovered from a woman in her thirties or forties with cholangiocarcinoma.

Written as DNA, the CDR3 is TGCGCCAGCAGTGATGGGCCGAATACGCAGTATTTT. It translates to CASSDGPNTQYF. The chain joins TRBV10-1 to TRBJ2-3, with unresolved D. The CDR3 contains 12 residues. The germline CDR1 and CDR2 sequences are WNHNN and SYGVQD (reference sequence). V was shortened by 3 bases and J by 7 bases, with 8 bases between the two germline ends.